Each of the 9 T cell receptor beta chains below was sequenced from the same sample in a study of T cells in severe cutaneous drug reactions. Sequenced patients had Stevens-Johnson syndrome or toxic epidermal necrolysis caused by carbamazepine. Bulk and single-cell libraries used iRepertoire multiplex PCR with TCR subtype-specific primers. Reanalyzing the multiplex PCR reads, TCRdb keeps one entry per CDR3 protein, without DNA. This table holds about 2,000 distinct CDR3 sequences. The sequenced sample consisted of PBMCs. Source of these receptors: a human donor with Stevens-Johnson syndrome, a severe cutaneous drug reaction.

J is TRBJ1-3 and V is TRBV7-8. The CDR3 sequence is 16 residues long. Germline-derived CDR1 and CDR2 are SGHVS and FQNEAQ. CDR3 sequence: CASSSLREGAGNTIYF.

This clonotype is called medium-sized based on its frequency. The CDR3 region is CASSDRFSYNEQFF. The genes are TRBV6-1 and TRBJ2-1. There are 14 residues in the CDR3. Germline V CDR1 and CDR2: MNHNS, SASEGT.

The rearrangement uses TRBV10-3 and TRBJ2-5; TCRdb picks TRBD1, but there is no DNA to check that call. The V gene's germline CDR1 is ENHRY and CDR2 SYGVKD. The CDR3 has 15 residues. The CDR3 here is CAISEGTGNQETQYF.

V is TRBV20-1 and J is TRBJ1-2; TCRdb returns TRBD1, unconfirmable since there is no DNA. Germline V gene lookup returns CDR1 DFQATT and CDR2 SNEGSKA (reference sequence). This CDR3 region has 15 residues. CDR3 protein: CSARGPDRARDGYTF.

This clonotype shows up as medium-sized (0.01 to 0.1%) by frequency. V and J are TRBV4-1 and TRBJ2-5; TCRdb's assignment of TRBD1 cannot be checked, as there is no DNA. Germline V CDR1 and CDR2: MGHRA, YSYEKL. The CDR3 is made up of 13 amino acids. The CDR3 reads CASSHRTEETQYF.

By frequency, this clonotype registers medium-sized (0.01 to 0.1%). CDR3 residues: CASSPGGHNYGYTF. The V and J genes are TRBV5-1 and TRBJ1-2; TCRdb outputs TRBD1, but without DNA this stays unchecked. The germline CDR1 and CDR2 sequences are SGHRS and YFSETQ. The CDR3 has 14 amino acids.

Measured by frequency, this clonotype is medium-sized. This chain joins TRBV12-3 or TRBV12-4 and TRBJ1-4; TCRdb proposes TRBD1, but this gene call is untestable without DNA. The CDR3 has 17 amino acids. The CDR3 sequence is CASSLLPAGTGGEKLFF.

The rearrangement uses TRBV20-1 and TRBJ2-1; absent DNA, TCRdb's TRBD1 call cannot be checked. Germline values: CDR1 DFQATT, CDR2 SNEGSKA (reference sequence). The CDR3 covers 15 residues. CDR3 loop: CSASLGTLAVSEQFF.

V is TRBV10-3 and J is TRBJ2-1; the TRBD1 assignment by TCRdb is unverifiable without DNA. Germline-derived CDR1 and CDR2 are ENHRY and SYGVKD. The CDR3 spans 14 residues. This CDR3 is CAISGTGAVNEQFF.